The 14 T cell receptor beta chains listed next were all sequenced from one sample in a study of blood T cell repertoires in COVID-19. Assay used: immunoSEQ multiplex PCR; TCRdb lists only in-frame clones, some missing. This table has approximately 300,000 clones, just over 85% appearing once. The specimen was PBMCs or T cells enriched from blood (not recorded which). These TCRs come from a man under 40 who had recovered from COVID-19.

Comments on this clone: Other nucleotide sequences from this sample produce the same CDR3. CDR3 in DNA: TGTGCCTGGAGTGCTGGGACAGGCTATGGCTACACCTTC. Translating it yields CAWSAGTGYGYTF. The chain combines TRBV30 with TRBJ1-2, with TRBD1 identical over 8 bases. J lost 4 bases, V lost 1 base, and 2 bases had no gene match. The germline CDR1 and CDR2 sequences are GTSNPN and SVGIG (reference sequence). The length of the CDR3 is 13 residues.

The chain is built from TRBV10-2 and TRBJ2-7, with D possibly TRBD2 on 5 matching bases. Trimming pared 4 bases from V and 4 bases from J, leaving 23 bases between. This CDR3 contains 17 residues. The V gene's germline CDR1 is WSHSY and CDR2 SAAADI. The CDR3 coding sequence is TGCGCCAGCAGTGGGCTTTCGCTGGGGAGCTCTACGTACGAGCAGTACTTC. This encodes CASSGLSLGSSTYEQYF.

The chain has TRBV24-1 and TRBJ2-7, with D possibly TRBD2 on 5 matching bases. Trimming pared 2 bases from V and 3 bases from J, leaving 7 bases between. Germline loops: CDR1 KGHDR, CDR2 SFDVKD. There are 13 residues in the CDR3. CDR3 in amino acids: CATSDSRGYEQYF. The CDR3 DNA follows: TGTGCCACCAGTGATTCTCGGGGCTACGAGCAGTACTTC.

This CDR3 is CASSRTGGMQAEAFF. The DNA of the CDR3 is TGTGCCAGCAGCCGGACAGGGGGCATGCAGGCTGAAGCTTTCTTT. V gene TRBV11-2 combines with J gene TRBJ1-1, with 11 bases aligning to TRBD1. Germline CDR1 and CDR2: SGHAT and FQNNGV. V dropped 5 bases and J dropped 6; count of bases not matched to a gene: 8. This CDR3 has 15 amino acids.

The chain carries TRBV9 and TRBJ2-3; D might be TRBD1 (5 bases). V lost 2 bases and J 3 bases, leaving 10 bases between the germline ends. The CDR3 extends over 14 amino acids. Germline CDR1 and CDR2: SGDLS and YYNGEE. The chain's CDR3 is CASSVGKGTDTQYF. The DNA for the CDR3 is TGTGCCAGCAGCGTGGGGAAGGGGACAGATACGCAGTATTTT.

The chain is built from TRBV11-3 and TRBJ2-1; 14 nucleotides match TRBD2. This CDR3 has 13 amino acids. V dropped 5 bases and J dropped 15; count of bases not matched to a gene: 6. Germline lookup yields CDR1 SGHNT and CDR2 YENEEA. The CDR3, as DNA: TGTGCCAGCAGCACCGGGACTAGCGGGAGTTCGTTCTTC. Its protein product is CASSTGTSGSSFF.

The J gene is TRBJ2-1, the V gene TRBV25-1; 7 nucleotides align to TRBD2. The germline V gene encodes CDR1 MGHDK and CDR2 SYGVNS. J lost 5 bases, V lost 1 base, and 5 bases had no gene match. This CDR3 is 15 amino acids long. CDR3 residues: CASSESSGLDNEQFF. The CDR3 DNA is TGTGCCAGCAGTGAATCTAGCGGTCTAGACAATGAGCAGTTCTTC.

The rearrangement uses TRBV7-9 and TRBJ1-2; D perhaps matches TRBD1 (5 bases). Per the germline V gene, CDR1 is SEHNR and CDR2 is FQNEAQ (reference sequence). The CDR3 totals 14 residues. V was shortened by 3 bases and J by 0 bases, with 8 bases between the two germline ends. The CDR3 reads CASSLRGSNYGYTF. CDR3 DNA sequence: TGTGCCAGCAGCTTGCGGGGGTCTAACTATGGCTACACCTTC.

The chain recombines TRBV28 with TRBJ1-5; the match to TRBD1 covers 7 bases. V gave up 5 bases and J gave up 2 bases; unmatched junction bases: 3. The CDR3 covers 14 residues. Looked up from germline, CDR1 is MDHEN and CDR2 is SYDVKM. As DNA, the CDR3 is TGTGCCAGCAGTCGCGACAGGGGCAATCAGCCCCAGCATTTT. Translating it yields CASSRDRGNQPQHF.

The chain uses TRBV7-6 and TRBJ2-5; D might be TRBD2 (5 bases). Trimming left V 6 bases short and J 1 base short, with 15 bases between. This CDR3 contains 15 residues. Germline CDR1 is SGHVS and CDR2 is FNYEAQ. The CDR3 region is CASSFTTNSQETQYF. CDR3 bases: TGTGCCAGCAGTTTCACGACTAACTCCCAAGAGACCCAGTACTTC.

This clone was observed once. The chain is built from TRBV11-1 and TRBJ2-2; D call uncertain. The CDR3 sequence is 12 residues long. Trimming removed 3 bases from V and 5 bases from J, with 4 bases in between. CDR1 and CDR2 (germline): SGHAT, FQDESV (reference sequence). The CDR3 nucleotides read TGTGCCAGCAGCTTGAGGACCGGGGAGCTGTTTTTT. It encodes CASSLRTGELFF.

The rearrangement joins TRBV6-5 to TRBJ2-7; weak D call: TRBD2 (6 bases). Looked up from germline, CDR1 is MNHEY and CDR2 is SVGAGI. Trimming left V 5 bases short and J 6 bases short, with 20 bases between. The CDR3 has 15 amino acids. The chain's CDR3 is CASSLDRPRRGEQYF. The CDR3 DNA reads as TGTGCCAGCAGTCTTGACAGACCCAGGAGGGGCGAGCAGTACTTC.

V is TRBV29-1 and J is TRBJ2-7; 8 bases match TRBD1. This CDR3 is built from 13 residues. V shed 7 bases and J 7 bases; nucleotides not matched to a gene: 12. Germline-derived CDR1 and CDR2 are SQVTM and ANQGSEA. CDR3 in DNA: TGCAGCGCTGCCGGACAGGGTCTGGGAGAGCAGTACTTC. It is translated as CSAAGQGLGEQYF.

The chain links TRBV28 to TRBJ2-4; D is ambiguous. Germline CDR1 is MDHEN and CDR2 is SYDVKM. There are 14 residues in the CDR3. Trimming left V 6 bases short and J 0 bases short, with 9 bases between. As DNA, the CDR3 is TGTGCCAGCAGAAAACGGGTAGCCAAAAACATTCAGTACTTC. Its translation: CASRKRVAKNIQYF.